The clone carrying this T cell receptor (beta chain) appeared a single time. Its specificity is unknown. This specimen comes from a study of cytomegalovirus exposure and HLA in healthy donors. General study findings and limits: The study put 150 to 200 TCR beta chains on its list as cytomegalovirus-associated. Many donors shared some public TCRs, even though most TCR sequences were rare.

Only in-frame clones appear in the TCRdb table, and some are missing; sequencing was by immunoSEQ multiplex PCR. The table shows approximately 230,000 clones, with roughly 87% occurring only once. Germline assignment: CDR1 LGHNA and CDR2 YNFKEQ. This CDR3 is built from 15 residues. With 1 base removed from V and 2 bases from J, the gap between germline ends came to 6 bases. The sequencing sample was made of PBMCs. The V and J genes are TRBV4-2 and TRBJ2-6, with unresolved D. The sequence came from a young man in good health and CMV-seropositive. CDR3 nucleotide sequence: TGTGCCAGCAGCCAAGTAATGGCTGGGGCCAACGTCCTGACTTTC. Amino acids: CASSQVMAGANVLTF.